Each of the 16 T cell receptor beta chains below was sequenced from the same sample in a study of control samples from healthy donors and cancer patients. Some clones are missing from TCRdb's copy, which holds only in-frame ones; the method was immunoSEQ multiplex PCR. The data hold about 75,000 clones, with around 84% observed a single time. Input material: blood. Receptors originate from a man in his fifties or sixties in good health.

This clone is a singleton in its sample. The chain employs TRBV10-3 and TRBJ1-1; D is unresolved. Per germline, CDR1 ENHRY and CDR2 SYGVKD. The CDR3 covers 13 residues. V dropped 0 bases and J dropped 6 bases, with 8 bases sitting between them. Here the CDR3 DNA reads TGTGCCATCAGTGAGTCGGCCCCATCTGAAGCTTTCTTT. It translates to CAISESAPSEAFF.

The chain combines TRBV10-3 with TRBJ1-1; tentatively, D is TRBD1 (5 bases). Germline loops: CDR1 ENHRY, CDR2 SYGVKD. Trimming pared 3 bases from V and 11 bases from J, leaving 19 bases between. The CDR3 is 14 amino acids. As DNA, the CDR3 is TGTGCCATCAGTGACGGGGGGAGCCCCTCAAGGGCTTTCTTT. It is translated as CAISDGGSPSRAFF.

CDR3 nucleotides: TGTGCCAGCAGCTTCATGGGACTAGCGGCAAAGCGTGAGCAGTTCTTC. It translates to CASSFMGLAAKREQFF. The rearrangement joins TRBV13 to TRBJ2-1, with 11 bases lining up with TRBD2. Unmatched junction bases numbered 10, after V lost 3 bases and J lost 9 bases. The CDR3 runs 16 residues. CDR1 is PRHDT and CDR2 is FYEKMQ in the germline V gene (reference sequence).

The chain joins TRBV5-1 to TRBJ1-1; D gene unclear. CDR1 is SGHRS and CDR2 is YFSETQ in the germline V gene. With 4 bases removed from V and 0 bases from J, the gap between germline ends came to 10 bases. The CDR3 is made up of 14 amino acids. CDR3 sequence reads: CASSVRDLNTEAFF. The CDR3 DNA follows: TGCGCCAGCAGCGTACGGGATTTGAACACTGAAGCTTTCTTT.

The chain combines TRBV7-2 with TRBJ2-7; a possible D gene is TRBD1 (5 bases). The CDR3 is made up of 14 amino acids. Germline-derived CDR1 and CDR2 are SGHTA and FQGNSA. Trimming left V 1 base short and J 4 bases short, with 11 bases between. DNA for the CDR3: TGTGCCAGCAGCTTAGGCAGGGTGGGTTACGAGCAGTACTTC. Protein product: CASSLGRVGYEQYF. Full variable domain (outside the CDR3, taken from reference TRBV7-2 and TRBJ2-7): GAGVSQSPSNKVTEKGKDVELRCDPISGHTALYWYRQSLGQGLEFLIYFQGNSAPDKSGLPSDRFSAERTGGSVSTLTIQRTQQEDSAVYLCASSLGRVGYEQYFGPGTRLTVT.

This rearrangement joins TRBV9 to TRBJ2-7, with 8 bases fitting TRBD1. The CDR3 is made up of 14 amino acids. Germline V CDR1 and CDR2: SGDLS, YYNGEE. V shed 3 bases and J 1 base; nucleotides not matched to a gene: 3. CDR3 region: CASSEDRGSYEQYF. The CDR3 coding sequence is TGTGCCAGCAGCGAAGACAGGGGTTCCTACGAGCAGTACTTC.

The V gene is TRBV6-5, the J gene TRBJ1-2; D ambiguous. CDR3 length: 13 residues. Germline CDR1 is MNHEY and CDR2 is SVGAGI. The ends were cut back, 7 bases at V and 7 bases at J, with 16 bases in the middle. Written as DNA, the CDR3 is TGTGCCAGCATCGAAGGTGGGGATGGTGGCTACACCTTC. This gives the protein CASIEGGDGGYTF.

The chain combines TRBV19 with TRBJ1-5; TRBD1 matches 8 bases. CDR3 length: 18 residues. Germline lookup yields CDR1 LNHDA and CDR2 SQIVND (reference sequence). V lost 7 bases, J lost 7 bases, and 21 bases stayed unmatched. CDR3 sequence reads: CASMRDRGTGASRQPQHF. The CDR3 DNA reads as TGTGCCAGTATGCGTGATCGGGGGACAGGTGCTTCCAGGCAGCCCCAGCATTTT.

The chain is built from TRBV4-3 and TRBJ2-7, with D maybe TRBD1 (6 bases). The germline CDR1 and CDR2 sequences are LGHNA and YSLEER. The CDR3 runs to 15 residues. Trimming removed 0 bases at V and 3 bases at J, with 12 bases between. The CDR3 DNA sequence: TGCGCCAGCAGCCAAGAGTGGAAGGGGGACTACGAGCAGTACTTC. This translates into CASSQEWKGDYEQYF.

The chain recombines TRBV5-1 with TRBJ2-5; TRBD1 matches at 10 bases. The germline V gene has CDR1 SGHRS and CDR2 YFSETQ. This CDR3 contains 16 residues. The V and J ends lost 6 bases and 5 bases, in that order; junction bases with no gene match: 13. CDR3 sequence (DNA): TGCGCCAGCACCAATTCCGGGACAGGGGCGGGGGAGACCCAGTACTTC. It encodes CASTNSGTGAGETQYF.

This clone was picked up one time. V and J are TRBV30 and TRBJ1-5; D gene unclear. CDR1 and CDR2 from the germline V gene are GTSNPN and SVGIG (reference sequence). CDR3 length: 17 residues. V lost 0 bases and J 3 bases, leaving 18 bases between the germline ends. The CDR3 is CAWSVRTDAGLNQPQHF. In nucleotides, the CDR3 is TGTGCCTGGAGTGTACGAACGGACGCCGGACTCAATCAGCCCCAGCATTTT.

The chain has TRBV6-5 and TRBJ2-1; possibly TRBD1 or TRBD2 for D (6 bases each). V was pared by 4 bases and J by 11 bases, with 12 bases between. The CDR3 has 12 residues. CDR1 and CDR2 from the germline V gene are MNHEY and SVGAGI. Here the CDR3 DNA reads TGTGCCAGCAGTTCACAGGGACTTAAGCAGTTCTTC. Its translation: CASSSQGLKQFF.

This clone was observed a handful of times. The chain recombines TRBV6-5 with TRBJ1-5; tentative D call: TRBD1 (5 bases). The CDR3 is 13 amino acids. Germline assignment: CDR1 MNHEY and CDR2 SVGAGI. The germline V and J ends were trimmed by 4 bases and 2 bases, with 6 bases remaining between them. CDR3: CASSSGGNQPQHF. CDR3 DNA sequence: TGTGCCAGCAGTTCGGGGGGCAATCAGCCCCAGCATTTT.

V gene TRBV19 combines with J gene TRBJ2-5; D is unresolved. CDR1 LNHDA and CDR2 SQIVND come from the germline V gene (reference sequence). Trimming took 2 bases from V and 4 from J, leaving 8 bases between them. CDR3 length: 13 residues. In nucleotides, the CDR3 is TGTGCCAGTAGTATAATGGACGCAGAGACCCAGTACTTC. This translates into CASSIMDAETQYF.

This clone was counted a few times. The CDR3 sequence: CASSPPLAGRFTDTQYF. CDR3 coding DNA: TGTGCCAGCTCACCACCTCTGGCGGGACGCTTCACAGATACGCAGTATTTT. The chain has TRBV18 and TRBJ2-3, with D possibly TRBD2 on 6 matching bases. The CDR3 has 17 amino acids. Trimming left V 0 bases short and J 2 bases short, with 15 bases between. Germline V lookup: CDR1 KGHSH, CDR2 LQKENI.

CDR3 sequence: CASSRDRPGDTQYF. CDR3 DNA sequence: TGCGCCAGCAGCCGGGACAGGCCAGGGGATACGCAGTATTTT. The chain is built from TRBV5-1 and TRBJ2-3, with 8 nucleotides matching TRBD1. CDR1 SGHRS and CDR2 YFSETQ come from the germline V gene. This CDR3 contains 14 residues. V trimming: 4 bases; J trimming: 6 bases; junction bases outside the gene matches: 7.